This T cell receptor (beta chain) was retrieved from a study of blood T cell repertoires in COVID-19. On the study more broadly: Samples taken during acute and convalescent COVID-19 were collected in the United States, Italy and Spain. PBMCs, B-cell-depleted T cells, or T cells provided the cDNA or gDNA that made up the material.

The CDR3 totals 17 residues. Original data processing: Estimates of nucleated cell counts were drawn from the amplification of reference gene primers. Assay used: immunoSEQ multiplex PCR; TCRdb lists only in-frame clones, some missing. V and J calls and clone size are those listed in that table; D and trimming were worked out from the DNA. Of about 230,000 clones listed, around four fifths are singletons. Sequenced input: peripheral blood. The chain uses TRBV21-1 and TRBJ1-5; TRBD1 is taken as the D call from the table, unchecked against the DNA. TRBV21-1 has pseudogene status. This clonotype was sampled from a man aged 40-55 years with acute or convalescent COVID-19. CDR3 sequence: CASTIREGHHSNQPQHF. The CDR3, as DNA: TGTGCCAGCACCATACGAGAGGGACACCATAGCAATCAGCCCCAGCATTTT.